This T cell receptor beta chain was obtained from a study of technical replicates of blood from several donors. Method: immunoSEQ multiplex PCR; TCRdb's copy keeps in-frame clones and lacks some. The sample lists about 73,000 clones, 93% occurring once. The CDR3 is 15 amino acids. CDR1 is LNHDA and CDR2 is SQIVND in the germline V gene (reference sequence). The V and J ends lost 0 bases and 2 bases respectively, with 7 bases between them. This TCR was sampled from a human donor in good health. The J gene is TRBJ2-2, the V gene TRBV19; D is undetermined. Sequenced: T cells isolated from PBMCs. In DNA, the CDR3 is TGTGCCAGTAGTATAGAGGGCTTCAACACCGGGGAGCTGTTTTTT. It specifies CASSIEGFNTGELFF.